This TCR beta chain was sequenced during a study of shared clonotypes between healthy human individuals. Study-wide context: Researchers drew samples from two women and three men aged 18 to 49. Study results and limitations: It was the non-shared clonotypes that had lower generation probabilities than clonotypes shared by all four donors. As a rule, naive subsets had a larger estimated richness than memory subsets.

To note about this clone: The antigen is not known.

Splitting of CD4+ cells produced CD45RA+ naive and CD45RA-negative memory subsets. Using immunoSEQ multiplex PCR, the repertoire was profiled, and TCRdb retains in-frame clones only, with some absent. The sample yields 2,500,000 or so clones, just under 95% seen once. CDR1 MNHEY and CDR2 SMNVEV come from the germline V gene (reference sequence). This CDR3 is built from 18 residues. Trimming took off 0 bases at V and 3 bases at J, with 19 bases between the two ends. The sample consisted of naive CD4+ T cells from PBMCs. The subset is: CD45RA+ positively selected. The rearrangement joins TRBV27 to TRBJ2-3, with D tentatively TRBD1 or TRBD2 (5 bases each). This TCR derives from a man younger than 35 in good health. Some clones in this sample may be carry-over from other donors' samples. CDR3 loop: CASSLSVVGDRGTDTQYF. The DNA for the CDR3 is TGTGCCAGCAGTTTATCGGTGGTGGGGGACCGAGGTACAGATACGCAGTATTTT.